This T cell receptor (beta chain) was profiled in a study of T cells expressing NK-cell markers. Study as a whole: Underlying the TCR beta repertoires were sorted CD3+CD56+NKG2C+, CD3+CD56+NKG2C- and CD3+CD56-NKG2C+ T cells.

This CDR3 comprises 12 residues. CDR1 is LGHDT, CDR2 YNNKEL, per germline (reference sequence). cDNA encoding TCR beta was synthesized via 5'RACE template switching incorporating UMIs. TCRdb reprocessed the 5' RACE reads, keeping one entry per CDR3 protein, no DNA. The sample has 250,000 or so distinct CDR3 sequences; the top ten hold roughly 4.2%. V and J are TRBV3-1 and TRBJ1-1. The source of this sequence is a woman between 18 and 75 years old in good health. Sequenced: blood T cells: a sorted CD56 or NKG2C T cell subset, CD4+ or CD8+ T cells, or bulk PBMC T cells (not recorded which). The CDR3 protein is CASRYPGTEAFF.